What follows is one T cell receptor beta chain and its context. The antigen is undetermined. Measured with immunoSEQ multiplex PCR; TCRdb has only the in-frame clones, and not every one. The sample totals over 130,000 clones. Trimming left V 5 bases short and J 4 bases short, with 17 bases between. Germline V gene lookup returns CDR1 MNHEY and CDR2 SVGAGI. This CDR3 spans 15 amino acids. The data were obtained in a study of T cell responses to AZD1222 COVID-19 vaccine. Study findings and constraints: The donor group comprised mostly white British people and more females; the analysis possibly underestimated clonal diversity. Baseline seropositives among AZD1222 recipients totaled only 5 to 7.

This TCR was sampled from an adult in good health. This chain joins TRBV6-5 and TRBJ1-1, with D tentatively TRBD1 (5 bases). The sequenced material came from peripheral blood. The CDR3 region is CASSNRRDGVTEAFF. Written as DNA, the CDR3 is TGTGCCAGCAGTAACCGCAGGGATGGGGTCACTGAAGCTTTCTTT.